This T cell receptor beta chain was recovered during a study of blood T cell repertoires in COVID-19. Across the whole study: Both acute and convalescent COVID-19 samples were obtained from the United States, Italy and Spain. T cells, B-cell-depleted T cells, or PBMCs provided the cDNA or gDNA that served as material.

Germline CDR1 reads LNHDA; CDR2 reads SQIVND (reference sequence). This CDR3 has 17 residues. The V and J ends lost 5 bases and 0 bases, in that order; junction bases with no gene match: 5. Authors' methods: Amplification of reference gene primers was used by the study to estimate nucleated cell counts. Using immunoSEQ multiplex PCR, the repertoire was profiled, and TCRdb retains in-frame clones only, with some absent. V, J and clone size reflect that table, while D and trimming were determined from the DNA. This table has about 170,000 clones, around four fifths appearing once. This clone was detected once.

The clonotype originates from a woman in her sixties or seventies who had recovered from COVID-19. The sequenced sample was peripheral blood. The chain links TRBV19 to TRBJ2-1; 12 bases align to TRBD2. The CDR3 sequence: CASSGGLAGNSYNEQFF. DNA of the CDR3: TGTGCCAGTAGTGGGGGACTAGCGGGCAACTCCTACAATGAGCAGTTCTTC.